Listed below are T cell receptor beta chains from one sample, sequenced in a study of radiotherapy plus CTLA-4 blockade in lung cancer. Assay used: immunoSEQ multiplex PCR; TCRdb lists only in-frame clones, some missing. The sample records approximately 48,000 clones, approximately 84% being singletons. The sample here was peripheral blood, taken from a patient treated with radiotherapy plus ipilimumab. The receptors here all came from a human donor with non-small cell lung cancer whose response to radiotherapy plus ipilimumab could not be evaluated. Both conserved end residues are part of each CDR3. A D gene is named only where the DNA matches it firmly. Size is stated for part of the rows, as once, few or many counts, or as a class when the clone is expanded.

J gene	D gene	clone size	V gene	CDR3 protein	CDR3 DNA
TRBJ2-7	TRBD1	-	TRBV23-1	CASSQFRQGAGEQYF	TGCGCCAGCAGTCAATTTCGACAGGGGGCAGGCGAGCAGTACTTC
TRBJ2-1	-	-	TRBV11-2	CASSLESPHWAGITLDEQLF	TGTGCCAGCAGCTTAGAAAGTCCCCATTGGGCGGGGATTACATTAGATGAGCAGCTCTTC
TRBJ2-7	-	-	TRBV5-4	CASSKRGFYEQYF	TGTGCCAGCAGCAAAAGGGGATTCTACGAGCAGTACTTC
TRBJ2-5	TRBD1	-	TRBV7-9	CASSARDRETQYF	TGTGCCAGCAGCGCCCGGGACAGGGAGACCCAGTACTTC
TRBJ2-7	TRBD1	-	TRBV10-3	CAIGQVTYEQYF	TGTGCCATCGGACAGGTAACCTACGAGCAGTACTTC
TRBJ1-1	-	-	TRBV6-6	CASSYPQGPNTEAFF	TGTGCCAGCAGTTACCCCCAGGGTCCTAACACTGAAGCTTTCTTT
TRBJ1-1	TRBD1	-	TRBV5-1	CASSPGTGGSVTEAFF	TGCGCCAGCAGCCCCGGGACAGGGGGCTCGGTCACTGAAGCTTTCTTT
TRBJ1-4	-	once	TRBV6-5	CASSEEGEKLFF	TGTGCCAGCAGTGAGGAAGGTGAAAAACTGTTTTTT
TRBJ2-2	-	once	TRBV19	CASSMGQNTGELFF	TGTGCCAGTAGTATGGGACAGAACACCGGGGAGCTGTTTTTT
TRBJ2-7	TRBD2	-	TRBV28	CASFGGGLSYEQYF	TGTGCCAGCTTTGGGGGGGGACTCTCCTACGAGCAGTACTTC
TRBJ2-7	TRBD1	-	TRBV5-1	CASGSGQGYSEQYF	TGCGCCAGCGGATCGGGACAGGGATACTCCGAGCAGTACTTC
TRBJ2-7	-	once	TRBV6-1	CASSSGRGYYEQYF	TGTGCCAGCAGTAGCGGACGGGGTTACTACGAGCAGTACTTC
TRBJ2-7	-	once	TRBV5-4	CASSYAGDEQYF	TGTGCCAGCAGCTACGCAGGGGACGAGCAGTACTTC
TRBJ2-3	TRBD2	-	TRBV6-1	CASSEGLTSGSTDTQYF	TGTGCCAGCAGTGAAGGATTGACTAGCGGGAGCACAGATACGCAGTATTTT
TRBJ2-1	TRBD2	-	TRBV15	CATSRLRTSGNEQFF	TGTGCCACCAGCAGGCTTAGGACTAGCGGCAATGAGCAGTTCTTC
TRBJ2-1	TRBD2	-	TRBV4-3	CASSQEFTSVFIQFF	TGCGCCAGCAGCCAGGAGTTCACTAGCGTCTTCATTCAGTTCTTC
TRBJ2-7	TRBD2	-	TRBV7-9	CASSPRGGSEQYF	TGTGCCAGCAGCCCCCGCGGGGGGAGCGAGCAGTACTTC
TRBJ1-2	-	-	TRBV30	CAWSLGHPNYGYTF	TGTGCCTGGAGTTTGGGACATCCTAACTATGGCTACACCTTC
TRBJ2-1	-	-	TRBV29-1	CSVAPGIDEQFF	TGCAGCGTTGCCCCCGGGATCGATGAGCAGTTCTTC
TRBJ1-1	TRBD1	-	TRBV7-9	CASSTGQTTEAFF	TGTGCCAGCAGCACGGGACAGACCACTGAAGCTTTCTTT
TRBJ2-7	TRBD1	-	TRBV6-5	CASRGGQGRHEQYF	TGTGCCAGCAGAGGGGGACAGGGAAGGCACGAGCAGTACTTC
TRBJ2-3	TRBD2	-	TRBV15	CATSTSGRDTQYF	TGTGCCACCTCGACTAGCGGGAGAGATACGCAGTATTTT
TRBJ2-7	TRBD2	-	TRBV7-2	CASSSDSGGTYEQYF	TGTGCCAGCAGCTCAGATAGCGGGGGGACGTACGAGCAGTACTTC
TRBJ1-2	-	-	TRBV28	CASSPTHKGTEGGYTF	TGTGCCAGCAGTCCTACGCATAAGGGGACGGAGGGGGGCTACACCTTC
TRBJ2-7	-	-	TRBV7-3	CASSPVSDGEQYF	TGTGCCAGCAGCCCCGTAAGCGACGGCGAGCAGTACTTC
TRBJ2-5	TRBD1	-	TRBV6-5	CASSLPGQGETQYF	TGTGCCAGCAGTCTCCCCGGACAGGGGGAGACCCAGTACTTC
TRBJ2-6	TRBD2	once	TRBV7-2	CASRASGRAAGANVLTF	TGTGCCAGCAGGGCTAGCGGGAGGGCCGCTGGGGCCAACGTCCTGACTTTC
TRBJ1-5	-	-	TRBV5-5	CASSRTETNQPQHF	TGTGCCAGCAGTCGGACAGAGACCAATCAGCCCCAGCATTTT
TRBJ1-3	TRBD1	-	TRBV28	CASITGTVPINTIYF	TGTGCCAGCATCACCGGGACAGTTCCCATTAACACCATATATTTT
TRBJ2-7	TRBD2	few	TRBV28	CASSFQRDALTYEQYF	TGTGCCAGCAGTTTCCAGCGGGACGCCCTTACATACGAGCAGTACTTC
TRBJ2-3	-	few	TRBV2	CASRPRGSLGDTQYF	TGTGCCAGCAGGCCGAGGGGGAGTTTGGGAGATACGCAGTATTTT
TRBJ2-1	-	-	TRBV4-3	CASSQDWPSSYNEQFF	TGCGCCAGCAGCCAAGATTGGCCAAGCTCCTACAATGAGCAGTTCTTC
TRBJ2-1	-	-	TRBV7-3	CASSPFRRAAGAYNEQFF	TGTGCCAGCAGCCCATTCAGGCGCGCGGCGGGCGCCTACAATGAGCAGTTCTTC
TRBJ1-1	-	-	TRBV28	CASSGRNTEAFF	TGTGCCAGCAGTGGCAGGAACACTGAAGCTTTCTTT
TRBJ2-4	TRBD1	few	TRBV28	CASSSFRTGLSDIQYF	TGTGCCAGCAGTTCCTTCCGGACAGGGTTGTCCGACATTCAGTACTTC
TRBJ1-1	TRBD1	-	TRBV28	CASSYPTGGDTEAFF	TGTGCCAGCAGTTACCCGACAGGGGGAGACACTGAAGCTTTCTTT
TRBJ1-1	-	-	TRBV10-3	CATRSGNTEAFF	TGTGCCACCAGGTCGGGGAACACTGAAGCTTTCTTT
TRBJ2-7	-	-	TRBV5-4	CASSPTLNSYEQYF	TGTGCCAGCAGCCCCACTTTGAATTCCTACGAGCAGTACTTC
TRBJ1-1	-	-	TRBV9	CASSIGGSKDTEAFF	TGTGCCAGCAGCATAGGAGGGAGTAAGGACACTGAAGCTTTCTTT
TRBJ1-5	-	-	TRBV7-3	CASSRTGPGGNQPQHF	TGTGCCAGCAGTCGTACGGGACCAGGGGGCAATCAGCCCCAGCATTTT
TRBJ2-5	-	-	TRBV19	CATRVVGLETQYF	TGTGCCACGAGGGTGGTAGGGCTTGAGACCCAGTACTTC
TRBJ2-3	TRBD1	once	TRBV5-8	CASSGPRDRVIADTQYF	TGTGCCAGCAGCGGACCCCGGGACAGGGTGATCGCAGATACGCAGTATTTT
TRBJ1-5	-	-	TRBV4-3	CASSQDRGNQPQHF	TGCGCCAGCAGCCAAGACAGGGGCAATCAGCCCCAGCATTTT
TRBJ2-7	TRBD2	once	TRBV5-4	CASSWGLATEQYF	TGTGCCAGCAGCTGGGGACTAGCGACGGAGCAGTACTTC
TRBJ2-2	TRBD1	-	TRBV9	CASGQGIGELFF	TGTGCCAGCGGACAGGGAATCGGGGAGCTGTTTTTT
TRBJ1-4	TRBD1	few	TRBV7-2	CASSLTGQGGFEKLFF	TGTGCCAGCAGCTTGACAGGACAGGGAGGTTTTGAAAAACTGTTTTTT
TRBJ1-4	-	-	TRBV7-2	CASSSIQVDLGKLFF	TGTGCCAGCAGCTCGATACAGGTGGACCTAGGAAAACTGTTTTTT
TRBJ2-2	TRBD1	-	TRBV9	CASSPGDRAITGELFF	TGTGCCAGCAGCCCCGGAGACAGGGCAATAACCGGGGAGCTGTTTTTT